A selection of T cell receptor beta chains follows, all from one sample in a study of T cell repertoires in cytomegalovirus infection. TCRdb used MiXCR to reprocess the reads, holding one entry per CDR3 protein. This sample has some 450,000 distinct CDR3 sequences; roughly 30% occur once, and the top ten carry about an eighth. The material sequenced was PBMCs. The origin of the receptors is a human donor in good health (CMV status not recorded). Some clones in this sample may be carry-over from other donors' samples. Each CDR3 is given with its conserved first and last residue. Each record gives: V gene, J gene, clone size, D gene, CDR3 protein, CDR3 DNA. A D gene is named only where the DNA matches it firmly. A clone size is listed for some rows: how often the clone was seen (once, few, many), or a class if it is expanded.

v_gene: TRBV20-1; j_gene: TRBJ1-1; abundance: few; d_gene: TRBD1; CDR3aa: CGNRGNTEAFF; CDR3nt: TGCGGGAACAGGGGGAACACTGAAGCTTTCTTT
v_gene: TRBV19; j_gene: TRBJ2-7; abundance: .; d_gene: TRBD1; CDR3aa: CASSPLDRGHEQYF; CDR3nt: TGTGCCAGTAGTCCCCTGGACAGGGGCCACGAGCAGTACTTC
v_gene: TRBV27; j_gene: TRBJ2-3; abundance: .; d_gene: .; CDR3aa: CASGVYADTQYF; CDR3nt: TGTGCCAGCGGGGTATACGCAGATACGCAGTATTTT
v_gene: TRBV6-5; j_gene: TRBJ2-7; abundance: few; d_gene: .; CDR3aa: CASSYNRLQGWHEQYF; CDR3nt: TGTGCCAGCAGTTACAACCGCCTACAGGGTTGGCACGAGCAGTACTTC
v_gene: TRBV20-1; j_gene: TRBJ1-1; abundance: .; d_gene: TRBD1; CDR3aa: CSARDPSRTGMNTEAFF; CDR3nt: TGCAGTGCTAGAGATCCTTCCCGGACAGGTATGAACACTGAAGCTTTCTTT
v_gene: TRBV7-6; j_gene: TRBJ1-4; abundance: .; d_gene: .; CDR3aa: CASSYSVQGNEKLFF; CDR3nt: TGTGCCAGCAGCTATTCGGTCCAGGGCAATGAAAAACTGTTTTTT
v_gene: TRBV4-1; j_gene: TRBJ1-5; abundance: .; d_gene: .; CDR3aa: CASSQVDGRNQPQHF; CDR3nt: TGCGCCAGCAGCCAGGTCGACGGACGCAATCAGCCCCAGCATTTT
v_gene: TRBV12-3/TRBV12-4; j_gene: TRBJ2-4; abundance: .; d_gene: .; CDR3aa: CVSSLAKGTKNIQYF; CDR3nt: TGTGTCAGCAGTTTAGCGAAGGGTACCAAAAACATTCAGTACTTC
v_gene: TRBV6-6; j_gene: TRBJ1-2; abundance: .; d_gene: TRBD1; CDR3aa: CASSYSLSGGGYGYTF; CDR3nt: TGTGCCAGCAGTTACTCGTTGTCAGGGGGCGGATATGGCTACACCTTC
v_gene: TRBV7-2; j_gene: TRBJ2-7; abundance: many; d_gene: TRBD1; CDR3aa: CASSLVGTGGEQYF; CDR3nt: TGTGCCAGCAGCTTAGTCGGGACAGGGGGCGAGCAGTACTTC